The clone carrying this T cell receptor (beta chain) was counted between two and nine times. TCRdb passed the 5' RACE reads through MiXCR, listing each CDR3 protein once. The sample carries approximately 42,000 distinct CDR3 sequences, around 6.1% recorded once. The entry originates in a study of T-cell memory formation after mild COVID-19. As for the study in general: TCR clusters largely stayed donor specific.

The receptor was derived from an adult who had mild COVID-19 (a few samples of this study predate the infection). Cell type and time point are not known. Input material: PBMCs or a T cell subset sorted from them (not recorded which).

CDR3 protein: CASSQGGTGGEAFF. The DNA of the CDR3 is TGTGCCAGCAGCCAAGGGGGGACGGGGGGTGAAGCTTTCTTT. J is TRBJ1-1 and V is TRBV3-1, with a weak D call TRBD1 (5 bases). The germline CDR1 and CDR2 sequences are LGHDT and YNNKEL (reference sequence). Trimming shortened V by 1 base and J by 7 bases, and 13 bases separated the two germline ends. The CDR3 is 14 amino acids. Looking up the rest from reference TRBV3-1 and TRBJ1-1 gives the full variable domain: DTAVSQTPKYLVTQMGNDKSIKCEQNLGHDTMYWYKQDSKKFLKIMFSYNNKELIINETVPNRFSPKSPDKAHLNLHINSLELGDSAVYFCASSQGGTGGEAFFGQGTRLTVV.